The following is a T cell receptor beta chain sequence with its context. Its antigen is still unknown. Per-base qualities were not stored, and no clone one base away is much larger. Enrolling through a virtual design, the prospective study's participants ranged in age from roughly 18 to 95 years and lived across 20 to 30 United States geographic areas. In the prospective study, participants were assigned to cohorts based on the clinical history participants reported in a screening survey and a study questionnaire. A participant counted as exposed if, within 2 weeks of entering the study, that participant had been in contact with someone who had a PCR-confirmed or clinician-diagnosed COVID-19 case. Mobile phlebotomists in the prospective study collected whole blood, serum and a nasopharyngeal or oropharyngeal swab from every participant. Over an approximately 2-month period, participants in the prospective study had the option of providing additional blood draws and questionnaires. Prospective study blood samples were shipped either frozen or at room temperature before DNA extraction.

TCRbeta CDR3 regions were amplified from genomic DNA using the immunoSEQ Assay, a bias-controlled multiplex PCR. The paper's processing steps were these. The number of nucleated cells in each sample was estimated by amplification of reference gene primers within the assay. To quantify the absolute abundance of each unique TCRbeta CDR3 rearrangement, sequence reads were collapsed and filtered. For each sample, productive Simpson clonality was calculated as the square root of Simpson's diversity index across productive rearrangements. TCRdb's version of the immuneACCESS table is confined to in-frame rearrangements and falls short of the full clone set. An unresolved V gene accounts for under half of the shortfall where checked; the remainder is of unknown origin. V and J calls and clone size follow that table, whereas D and trimming were derived from the DNA. This sample is represented by 300,000 or so clones; 85% to 90% of them were singletons. The ten largest clonotypes hold under 3.5% of the sample.

This sample was taken from a study of blood T cell repertoires in COVID-19 (dated by TCRdb to the early 2020s). About the full investigation: Samples from collaborators originated in the United States, Italy and Spain and spanned both the acute and convalescent phases of COVID-19. The prospective study material was composed of cDNA or gDNA derived from T cells, B-cell-depleted T cells, or PBMCs. Deeply sampled blood TCRbeta repertoires from subjects exposed to, actively infected with, or recovered from COVID-19 were included in the dataset. The repertoires were released in a freely available public database meant as a resource for research on the immune response to SARS-CoV-2. The samples were drawn from the first 160 participants of the ongoing ImmuneRACE study and from under 1,500 subjects provided by 6 global collaborators. The sample metadata nearly always contained a de-identified subject ID, COVID-19 status, age in years and sex. Where available, HLA class I and class II types were obtained from metadata supplied by the sample provider rather than from assay-based typing. What the study reported, not specific to this receptor: How much clinical and demographic metadata was included differed by source and by participant, and the metadata was provided uncurated.

The CDR3 starts with the cysteine, ends with the phenylalanine, and has 15 residues. Only the CDR3 region is kept as DNA, spanning 45 bases read in frame from base 1. Taken from the germline V gene, the CDR1 and CDR2 loops are SNHLY and FYNNEI. V loses 4 bases at its end and J loses 10 bases; junction bases beyond the gene matches: 10. Sequenced input: PBMCs or T cells enriched from blood (not recorded which). The chain couples TRBV2 to TRBJ1-6; 7 junctional bases match TRBD1. This receptor was identified in a woman aged 45-60 years who had been exposed to COVID-19. The CDR3 protein: CASSASGTDFSPLHF. The DNA sequence is as follows: TGTGCCAGCAGTGCCTCCGGGACAGACTTCTCACCCCTCCACTTT.